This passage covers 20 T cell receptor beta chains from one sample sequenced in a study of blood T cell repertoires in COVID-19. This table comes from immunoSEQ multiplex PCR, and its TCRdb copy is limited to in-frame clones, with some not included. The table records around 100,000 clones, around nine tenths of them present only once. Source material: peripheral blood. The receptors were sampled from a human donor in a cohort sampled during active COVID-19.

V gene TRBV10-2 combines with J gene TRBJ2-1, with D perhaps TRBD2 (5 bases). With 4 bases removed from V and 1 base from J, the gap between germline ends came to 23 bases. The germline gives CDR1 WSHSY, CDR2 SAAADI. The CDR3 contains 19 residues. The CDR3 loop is CASSGLSLLRSGSYNEQFF. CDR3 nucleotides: TGCGCCAGCAGTGGTTTATCCCTACTACGAAGCGGATCCTACAATGAGCAGTTCTTC.

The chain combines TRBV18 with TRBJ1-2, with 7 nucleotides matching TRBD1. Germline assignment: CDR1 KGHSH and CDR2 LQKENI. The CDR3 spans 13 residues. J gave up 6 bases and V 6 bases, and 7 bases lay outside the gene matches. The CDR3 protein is CASSGGTVNGYTF. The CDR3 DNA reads TGTGCCAGCTCTGGGGGGACAGTCAATGGCTACACCTTC.

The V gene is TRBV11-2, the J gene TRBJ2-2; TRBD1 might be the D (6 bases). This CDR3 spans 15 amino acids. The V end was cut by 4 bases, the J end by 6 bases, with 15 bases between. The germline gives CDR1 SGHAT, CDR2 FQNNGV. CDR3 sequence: CASSSWQGSAGELFF. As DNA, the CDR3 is TGTGCCAGCAGCTCTTGGCAGGGGTCGGCCGGGGAGCTGTTTTTT.

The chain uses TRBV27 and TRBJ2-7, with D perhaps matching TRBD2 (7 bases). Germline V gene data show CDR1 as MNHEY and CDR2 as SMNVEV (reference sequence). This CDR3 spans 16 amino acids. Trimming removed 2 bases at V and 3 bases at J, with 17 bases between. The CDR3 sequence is CASSLLSGGQNYEQYF. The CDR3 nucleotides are TGTGCCAGCAGTTTACTTTCCGGGGGGCAGAACTACGAGCAGTACTTC.

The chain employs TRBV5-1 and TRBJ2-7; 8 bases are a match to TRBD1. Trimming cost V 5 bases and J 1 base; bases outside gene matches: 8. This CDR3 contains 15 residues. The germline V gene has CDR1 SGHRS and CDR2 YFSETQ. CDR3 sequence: CASRRGQEGSYEQYF. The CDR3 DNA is TGCGCCAGCAGGAGGGGACAGGAGGGTTCCTACGAGCAGTACTTC.

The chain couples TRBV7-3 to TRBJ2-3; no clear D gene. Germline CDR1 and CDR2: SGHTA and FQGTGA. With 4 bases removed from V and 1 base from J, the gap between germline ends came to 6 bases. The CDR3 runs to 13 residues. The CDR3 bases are TGTGCCAGCAGCTCACGCGGCACAGATACGCAGTATTTT. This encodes CASSSRGTDTQYF.

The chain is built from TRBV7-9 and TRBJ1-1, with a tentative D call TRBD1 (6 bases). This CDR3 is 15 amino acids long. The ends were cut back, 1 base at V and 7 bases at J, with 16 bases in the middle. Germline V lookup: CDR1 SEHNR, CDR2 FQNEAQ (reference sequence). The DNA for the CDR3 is TGTGCCAGCAGCTTAGGTGTGACCGAACAGGGTGAAGCTTTCTTT. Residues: CASSLGVTEQGEAFF.

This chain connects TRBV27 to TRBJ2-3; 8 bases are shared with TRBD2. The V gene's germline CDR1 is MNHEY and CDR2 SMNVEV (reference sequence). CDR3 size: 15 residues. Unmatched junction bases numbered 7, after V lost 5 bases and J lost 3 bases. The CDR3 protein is CASSPPASGTDTQYF. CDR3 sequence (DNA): TGTGCCAGCAGTCCCCCGGCTAGCGGGACAGATACGCAGTATTTT.

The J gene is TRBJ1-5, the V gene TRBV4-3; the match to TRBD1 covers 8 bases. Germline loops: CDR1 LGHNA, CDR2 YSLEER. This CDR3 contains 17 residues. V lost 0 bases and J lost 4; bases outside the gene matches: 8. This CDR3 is CASSQEAADRVNQPQHF. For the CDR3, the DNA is TGCGCCAGCAGCCAAGAAGCCGCGGACAGGGTTAATCAGCCCCAGCATTTT.

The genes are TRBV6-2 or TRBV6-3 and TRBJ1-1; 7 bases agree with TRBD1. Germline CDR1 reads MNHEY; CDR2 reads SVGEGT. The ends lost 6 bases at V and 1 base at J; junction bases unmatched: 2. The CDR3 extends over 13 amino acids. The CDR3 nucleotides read TGTGCCAGCAGCCGGACAGGGAACACTGAAGCTTTCTTT. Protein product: CASSRTGNTEAFF.

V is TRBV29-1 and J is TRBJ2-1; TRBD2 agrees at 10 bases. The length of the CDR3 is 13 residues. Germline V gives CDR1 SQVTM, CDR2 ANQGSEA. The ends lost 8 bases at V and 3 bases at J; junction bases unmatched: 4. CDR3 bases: TGCAGCACCGTAGCGGGGGGCTACAATGAGCAGTTCTTC. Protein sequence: CSTVAGGYNEQFF.

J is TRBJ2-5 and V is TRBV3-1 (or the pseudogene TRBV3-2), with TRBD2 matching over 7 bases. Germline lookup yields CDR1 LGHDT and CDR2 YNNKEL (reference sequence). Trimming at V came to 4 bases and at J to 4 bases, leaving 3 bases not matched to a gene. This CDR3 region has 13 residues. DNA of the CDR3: TGTGCCAGCAGCCCTTGGGGGGGAGAGACCCAGTACTTC. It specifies CASSPWGGETQYF.

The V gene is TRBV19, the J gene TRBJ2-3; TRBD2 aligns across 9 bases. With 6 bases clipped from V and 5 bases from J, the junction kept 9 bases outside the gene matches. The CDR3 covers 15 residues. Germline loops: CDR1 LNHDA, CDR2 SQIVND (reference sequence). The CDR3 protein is CASRALAGGGDTQYF. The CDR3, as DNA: TGTGCCAGTAGGGCACTAGCGGGCGGGGGAGATACGCAGTATTTT.

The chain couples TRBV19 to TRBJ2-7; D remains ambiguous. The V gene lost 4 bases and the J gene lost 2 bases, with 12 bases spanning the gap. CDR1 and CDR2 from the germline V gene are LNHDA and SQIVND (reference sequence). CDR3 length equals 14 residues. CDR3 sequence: CASSTPPRTYEQYF. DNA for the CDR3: TGTGCCAGTAGTACCCCCCCCAGGACCTACGAGCAGTACTTC.

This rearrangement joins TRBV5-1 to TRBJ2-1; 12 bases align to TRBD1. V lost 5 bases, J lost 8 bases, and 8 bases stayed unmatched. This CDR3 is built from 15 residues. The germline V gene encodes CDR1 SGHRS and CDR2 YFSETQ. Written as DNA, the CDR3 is TGCGCCAGCAGTTCCGGGACAGGGGGCTTCGATGAGCAGTTCTTC. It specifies CASSSGTGGFDEQFF. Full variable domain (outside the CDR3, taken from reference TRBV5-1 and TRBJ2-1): KAGVTQTPRYLIKTRGQQVTLSCSPISGHRSVSWYQQTPGQGLQFLFEYFSETQRNKGNFPGRFSGRQFSNSRSEMNVSTLELGDSALYLCASSSGTGGFDEQFFGPGTRLTVL.

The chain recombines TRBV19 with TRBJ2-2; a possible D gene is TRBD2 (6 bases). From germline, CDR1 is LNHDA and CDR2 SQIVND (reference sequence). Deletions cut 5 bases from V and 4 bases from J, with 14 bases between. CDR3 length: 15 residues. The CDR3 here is CASSLDGAGTGELFF. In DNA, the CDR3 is TGTGCCAGTAGTCTCGACGGAGCGGGCACCGGGGAGCTGTTTTTT.

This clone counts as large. The CDR3 loop reads CASSITWATGELFF. In DNA, the CDR3 is TGTGCCAGTAGTATAACTTGGGCCACCGGGGAGCTGTTTTTT. This rearrangement joins TRBV19 to TRBJ2-2; unclear D gene. The V end lost 2 bases, the J end lost 4 bases, and 8 bases lay between the germline ends. CDR3 length: 14 amino acids. Looked up from germline, CDR1 is LNHDA and CDR2 is SQIVND (reference sequence).

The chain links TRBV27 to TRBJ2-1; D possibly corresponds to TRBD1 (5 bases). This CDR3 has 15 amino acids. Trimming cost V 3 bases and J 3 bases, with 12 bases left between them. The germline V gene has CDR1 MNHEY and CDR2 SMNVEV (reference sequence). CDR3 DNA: TGTGCCAGCAGTTTTTTTCAGGGCGTCTACAATGAGCAGTTCTTC. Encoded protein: CASSFFQGVYNEQFF.

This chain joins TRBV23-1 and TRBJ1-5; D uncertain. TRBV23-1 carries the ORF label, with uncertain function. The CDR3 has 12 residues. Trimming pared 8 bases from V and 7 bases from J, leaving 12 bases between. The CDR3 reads CASDSRRQPQHF. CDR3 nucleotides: TGCGCCAGCGACTCCAGACGACAGCCCCAGCATTTT.

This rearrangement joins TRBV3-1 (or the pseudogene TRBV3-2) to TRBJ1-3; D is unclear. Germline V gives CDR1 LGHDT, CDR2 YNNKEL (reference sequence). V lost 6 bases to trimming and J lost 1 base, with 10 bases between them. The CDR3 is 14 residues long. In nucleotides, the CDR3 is TGTGCCAGCAGTCTAGCCATGTCTGGAAACACCATATATTTT. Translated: CASSLAMSGNTIYF.